Below, one T cell receptor beta chain is given with its context. This specimen belongs to a study of T cell changes during pregnancy in multiple sclerosis. Repertoires were generated with immunoSEQ multiplex PCR, while TCRdb's copy carries only in-frame clones and drops some. The sample has 90,000 or so clones, approximately 90% seen once. Germline CDR1 and CDR2: SGHTS and YDEGEE. With 4 bases removed from V and 5 bases from J, the gap between germline ends came to 12 bases. The CDR3 spans 13 residues. This sample comprised peripheral blood, obtained in the first trimester of pregnancy. The origin of this receptor is a female donor in good health, enrolled as a control in a pregnancy study. This chain uses TRBV5-8 with TRBJ1-2, with a tentative D call TRBD1 (6 bases). Written as DNA, the CDR3 is TGTGCCAGCAGCAGGGGGTCAGGGTATGGCTACACCTTC. Translating it yields CASSRGSGYGYTF.